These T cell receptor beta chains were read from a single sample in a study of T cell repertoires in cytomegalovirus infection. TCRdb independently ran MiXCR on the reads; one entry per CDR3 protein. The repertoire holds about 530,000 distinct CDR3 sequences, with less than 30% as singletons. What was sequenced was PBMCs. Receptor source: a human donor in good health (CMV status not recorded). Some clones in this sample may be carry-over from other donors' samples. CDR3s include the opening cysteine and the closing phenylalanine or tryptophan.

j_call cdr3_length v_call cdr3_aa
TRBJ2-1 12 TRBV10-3 CAISDRSNEQFF
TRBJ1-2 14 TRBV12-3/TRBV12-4 CASSLPRRAHGYTF
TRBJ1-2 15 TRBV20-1 CSADRTGTPNYGYTF
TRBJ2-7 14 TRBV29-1 CSGRSTVLAYEQYF
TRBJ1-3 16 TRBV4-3 CASSLTPGQGLNTIYF
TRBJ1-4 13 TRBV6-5 CASSHRGHEKLFF
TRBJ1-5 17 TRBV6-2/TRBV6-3 CASSYEGGGAKNQPQHF
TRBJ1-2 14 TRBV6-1 CASSERPGRGGYTF
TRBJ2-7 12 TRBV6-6 CASSQTSYEQYF
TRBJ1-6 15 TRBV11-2 CASSLGAGGNSPLHF
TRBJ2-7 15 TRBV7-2 CASSLSGTRSLVQYF
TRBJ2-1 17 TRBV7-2 CASSSEPGLAGAVEQFF
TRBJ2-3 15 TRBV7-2 CASSRTSVHTDTQYF
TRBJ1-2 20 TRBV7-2 CASSLYPPSMDILPTYGYTF
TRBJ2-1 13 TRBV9 CASSVLLSDEQFF
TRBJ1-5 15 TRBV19 CASSKGTGGLRPQHF
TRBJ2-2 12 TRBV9 CASSVVTGELFF
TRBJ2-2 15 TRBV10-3 CATLETSGRTGELFF
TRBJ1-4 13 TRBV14 CASGAGPGEKLFF
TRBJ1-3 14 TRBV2 CASRDEGSGNTIYF
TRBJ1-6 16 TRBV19 CASSISGRNYNSPLHF
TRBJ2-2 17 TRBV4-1 CASSRSAGTSNTGELFF
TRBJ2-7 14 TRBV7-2 CASSRDRGIDEQYF
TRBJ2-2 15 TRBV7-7 CASSPGLAGTGELFF
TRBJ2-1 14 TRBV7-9 CASSLEALHNEQFF
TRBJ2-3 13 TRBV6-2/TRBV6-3 CASKSGGTDTQYF